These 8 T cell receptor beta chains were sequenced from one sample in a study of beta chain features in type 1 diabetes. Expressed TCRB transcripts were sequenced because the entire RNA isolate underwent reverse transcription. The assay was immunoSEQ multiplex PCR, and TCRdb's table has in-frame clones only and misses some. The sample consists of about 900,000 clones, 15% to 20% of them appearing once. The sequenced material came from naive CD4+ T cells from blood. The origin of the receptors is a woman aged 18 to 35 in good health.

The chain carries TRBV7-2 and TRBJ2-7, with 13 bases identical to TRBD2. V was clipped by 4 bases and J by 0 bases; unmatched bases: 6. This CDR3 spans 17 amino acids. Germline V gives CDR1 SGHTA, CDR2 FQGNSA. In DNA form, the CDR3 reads TGTGCCAGCAGCTCGGCACTAGCGGGAGGGCTCTCCTACGAGCAGTACTTC. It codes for CASSSALAGGLSYEQYF.

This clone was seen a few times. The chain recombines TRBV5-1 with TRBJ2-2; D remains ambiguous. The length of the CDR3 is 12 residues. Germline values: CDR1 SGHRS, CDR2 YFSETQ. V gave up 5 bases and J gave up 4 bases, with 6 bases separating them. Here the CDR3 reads CASSSGTGELFF. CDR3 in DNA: TGCGCCAGCAGTTCAGGCACCGGGGAGCTGTTTTTT.

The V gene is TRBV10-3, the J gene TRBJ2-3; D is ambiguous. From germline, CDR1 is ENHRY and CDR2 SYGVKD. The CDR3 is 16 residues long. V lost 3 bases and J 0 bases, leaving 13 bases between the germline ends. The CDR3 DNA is TGTGCCATCAGTGATCCACGCAGTAGTAGCACAGATACGCAGTATTTT. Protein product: CAISDPRSSSTDTQYF.

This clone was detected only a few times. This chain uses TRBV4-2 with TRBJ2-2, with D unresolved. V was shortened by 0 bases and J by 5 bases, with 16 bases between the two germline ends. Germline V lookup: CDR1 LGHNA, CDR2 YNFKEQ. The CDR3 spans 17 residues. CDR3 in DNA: TGTGCCAGCAGCCAAGACTGGTCCCCGCTGCGTACCGGGGAGCTGTTTTTT. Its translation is CASSQDWSPLRTGELFF.

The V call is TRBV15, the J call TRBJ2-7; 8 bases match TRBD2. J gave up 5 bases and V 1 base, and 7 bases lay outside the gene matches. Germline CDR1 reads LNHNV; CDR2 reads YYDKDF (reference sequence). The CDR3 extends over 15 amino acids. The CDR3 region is CATSRAGTRRHEQYF. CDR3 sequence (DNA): TGTGCCACCAGCAGAGCCGGGACTAGACGCCACGAGCAGTACTTC.

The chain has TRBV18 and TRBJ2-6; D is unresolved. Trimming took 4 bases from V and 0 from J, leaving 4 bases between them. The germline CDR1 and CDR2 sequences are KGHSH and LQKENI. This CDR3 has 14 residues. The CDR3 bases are TGTGCCAGCTCACTTAACTCTGGGGCCAACGTCCTGACTTTC. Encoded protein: CASSLNSGANVLTF.

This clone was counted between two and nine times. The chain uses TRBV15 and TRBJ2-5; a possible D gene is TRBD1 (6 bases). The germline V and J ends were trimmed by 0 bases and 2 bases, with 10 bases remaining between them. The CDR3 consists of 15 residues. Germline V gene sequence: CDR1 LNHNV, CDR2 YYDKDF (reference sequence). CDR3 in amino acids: CATSRDRDNQETQYF. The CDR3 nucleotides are TGTGCCACCAGCAGAGACAGGGACAATCAAGAGACCCAGTACTTC.

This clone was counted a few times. For the CDR3, the DNA is TGTGCCAGCAGCCGCCGACCCAGCACAGATACGCAGTATTTT. This encodes CASSRRPSTDTQYF. The V and J genes are TRBV7-6 and TRBJ2-3, with D unclear. Germline CDR1 is SGHVS and CDR2 is FNYEAQ. V lost 5 bases and J lost 0, with 9 bases in between. The CDR3 length is 14 residues.